Listed here are 21 T cell receptor beta chains from one sample, sequenced in a study of graft-versus-host responses after intestinal transplantation. Repertoires were generated with immunoSEQ multiplex PCR, while TCRdb's copy carries only in-frame clones and drops some. The table shows about 130,000 clones, with approximately 91% occurring only once. For these receptors, no antigen is known. The material was unstimulated CD4+ T cells sorted from spleen or lymph node cells, obtained before intestinal transplant. The receptors derive from a human donor who received an intestinal transplant.

This chain links TRBV18 with TRBJ1-5, with 7 bases matching TRBD1. The V and J ends lost 4 bases and 5 bases, in that order; junction bases with no gene match: 5. Germline values: CDR1 KGHSH, CDR2 LQKENI. The CDR3 length is 14 residues. The CDR3 DNA reads as TGTGCCAGCTCACAAGTCCAGGGGGATCAGCCCCAGCATTTT. Protein sequence: CASSQVQGDQPQHF.

The chain has TRBV2 and TRBJ1-1; D remains unclear. Trimming stripped 8 bases from V and 4 bases from J, with 8 bases between. Germline CDR1 is SNHLY and CDR2 is FYNNEI. The CDR3 has 11 amino acids. The chain's CDR3 is CASLKGTEAFF. The CDR3 DNA follows: TGTGCCAGCCTCAAAGGCACTGAAGCTTTCTTT.

The chain couples TRBV10-3 to TRBJ2-1, with no clear D. V was shortened by 6 bases and J by 5 bases, with 5 bases between the two germline ends. The length of the CDR3 is 11 residues. Looked up from germline, CDR1 is ENHRY and CDR2 is SYGVKD. Here the CDR3 DNA reads TGTGCCATCAGAAGGGACAATGAGCAGTTCTTC. Its protein product is CAIRRDNEQFF.

V and J are TRBV7-2 and TRBJ2-7; TRBD1 aligns across 7 bases. This CDR3 spans 15 amino acids. V lost 4 bases to trimming and J lost 2 bases; unmatched junction nucleotides: 8. CDR1 and CDR2 (germline): SGHTA, FQGNSA. The CDR3: CASSSQTGNTYEQYF. CDR3 sequence (DNA): TGTGCCAGCAGCTCGCAGACAGGGAACACCTACGAGCAGTACTTC.

The rearrangement joins TRBV5-4 to TRBJ2-1, with a weak D call TRBD2 (5 bases). Trimming took 4 bases from V and 10 from J, leaving 12 bases between them. From germline, CDR1 is SGHNT and CDR2 YYREEE (reference sequence). The CDR3 sequence is 12 residues long. In DNA form, the CDR3 reads TGTGCCAGCAGCGCCAATCCTAGCGAGCAGTTCTTC. Translating gives CASSANPSEQFF. Combining the CDR3 with reference TRBV5-4 and TRBJ2-1 gives the whole variable domain ETGVTQSPTHLIKTRGQQVTLRCSSQSGHNTVSWYQQALGQGPQFIFQYYREEENGRGNFPPRFSGLQFPNYSSELNVNALELDDSALYLCASSANPSEQFFGPGTRLTVL.

The rearrangement links TRBV30 to TRBJ2-2; 9 nucleotides match TRBD1. Per germline, CDR1 GTSNPN and CDR2 SVGIG (reference sequence). J was trimmed by 6 bases and V by 8 bases; bases with no gene match: 7. The CDR3 contains 13 residues. This chain's CDR3 is CALQRQGAGELFF. In DNA form, the CDR3 reads TGTGCCCTCCAGAGACAGGGGGCCGGGGAGCTGTTTTTT.

The V gene is TRBV10-3, the J gene TRBJ2-1, with D unresolved. The CDR3 contains 11 residues. The V gene's germline CDR1 is ENHRY and CDR2 SYGVKD. Trimming cost V 4 bases and J 6 bases, with 4 bases left between them. The CDR3 reads CAISVSNEQFF. Here the CDR3 DNA reads TGTGCCATCAGTGTATCCAATGAGCAGTTCTTC.

The gene calls are TRBV18 and TRBJ2-5, with D possibly being TRBD1 (7 bases). V was shortened by 3 bases and J by 4 bases, with 12 bases between the two germline ends. From germline, CDR1 is KGHSH and CDR2 LQKENI. CDR3 length equals 14 residues. As DNA, the CDR3 is TGTGCCAGCTCACCCTTCCAGGGGGGAGAGACCCAGTACTTC. Its translation: CASSPFQGGETQYF.

The chain couples TRBV28 to TRBJ2-6; no clear D. The CDR3 is 20 residues long. Trimming removed 2 bases at V and 0 bases at J, with 20 bases between. The germline CDR1 and CDR2 sequences are MDHEN and SYDVKM. DNA of the CDR3: TGTGCCAGCAGTTTAAACGGTCATTGGGAACCCTCCTCTGGGGCCAACGTCCTGACTTTC. As protein: CASSLNGHWEPSSGANVLTF.

The CDR3 DNA reads TGTGCCAGCAGCTCTCCGAGGCCCCCCTACGAGCAGTACTTC. It encodes CASSSPRPPYEQYF. J is TRBJ2-5 and V is TRBV7-8; no clear D gene. TRBJ2-7 explains the end of the DNA better; the J call may be wrong. The CDR3 has 14 amino acids. Germline CDR1 and CDR2: SGHVS and FQNEAQ.

This chain joins TRBV30 and TRBJ2-6; D remains ambiguous. Per germline, CDR1 GTSNPN and CDR2 SVGIG (reference sequence). The V end was cut by 7 bases, the J end by 2 bases, with 15 bases between. CDR3 size: 15 residues. The CDR3 DNA reads as TGTGCCTACGGAGACCTGGGGACTGGGGCCAACGTCCTGACTTTC. This translates into CAYGDLGTGANVLTF.

This chain connects TRBV5-1 to TRBJ2-1, with 7 bases fitting TRBD2. Germline CDR1 SGHRS, CDR2 YFSETQ. V gave up 3 bases and J gave up 0 bases; unmatched junction bases: 6. The CDR3 runs to 16 residues. The DNA for the CDR3 is TGCGCCAGCAGCTCCCAAGCGGGGAGCTCCTACAATGAGCAGTTCTTC. Amino acid sequence: CASSSQAGSSYNEQFF.

This chain connects TRBV23-1 to TRBJ2-5; D is unresolved. TRBV23-1 falls under the ORF class, with uncertain function. This CDR3 region has 12 residues. Trimming took 3 bases from V and 3 from J, leaving 5 bases between them. The CDR3 spells CASSHPEETQYF. The CDR3 nucleotides are TGCGCCAGCAGTCACCCAGAAGAGACCCAGTACTTC.

The chain is built from TRBV9 and TRBJ2-7, with no clear D. The CDR3 has 16 residues. Trimming stripped 3 bases from V and 5 bases from J, with 21 bases between. Germline CDR1 reads SGDLS; CDR2 reads YYNGEE. Written as DNA, the CDR3 is TGTGCCAGCAGCGGGTCCGCAAGGGCCACCTTCGACGAGCAGTACTTC. Translated, it gives CASSGSARATFDEQYF.

This chain connects TRBV5-1 to TRBJ2-1; D uncertain. Germline loops: CDR1 SGHRS, CDR2 YFSETQ. V lost 0 bases, J lost 12 bases, and 22 bases lay in between. The CDR3 consists of 16 residues. The CDR3 region has the DNA TGCGCCAGCAGCTTGGGTCCCGGGTCGGCTAGTGGGGTGCAGTTCTTC. Its translation is CASSLGPGSASGVQFF.

The chain combines TRBV15 with TRBJ1-5, with 10 bases lining up with TRBD1. After removal of 8 bases from V and 3 bases from J, the junction contained 4 bases not matched to a gene. There are 14 residues in the CDR3. The germline CDR1 and CDR2 sequences are LNHNV and YYDKDF (reference sequence). The CDR3 DNA is TGTGCCACCTGGGGACAGGGGCTCAATCAGCCCCAGCATTTT. This codes for CATWGQGLNQPQHF.

The chain couples TRBV19 to TRBJ2-1, with D perhaps matching TRBD2 (5 bases). V was shortened by 4 bases and J by 6 bases, with 13 bases between the two germline ends. This CDR3 spans 14 amino acids. Germline CDR1 and CDR2: LNHDA and SQIVND (reference sequence). CDR3 nucleotide sequence: TGTGCCAGTAGTAGGTGGGAGAGTGGCAATGAGCAGTTCTTC. Protein: CASSRWESGNEQFF.

CDR3 protein: CASSLFWGASGEQYF. CDR3 nucleotides: TGTGCCAGCAGCTTGTTCTGGGGGGCCAGTGGCGAGCAGTACTTC. The gene calls are TRBV7-6 and TRBJ2-7; D may correspond to TRBD1 or TRBD2 (6 bases each). V lost 3 bases and J lost 6, with 18 bases in between. The CDR3 loop spans 15 amino acids. Germline CDR1 reads SGHVS; CDR2 reads FNYEAQ. Based on the CDR3 plus reference TRBV7-6 and TRBJ2-7, the full variable domain is GAGVSQSPRYKVTKRGQDVALRCDPISGHVSLYWYRQALGQGPEFLTYFNYEAQQDKSGLPNDRFSAERPEGSISTLTIQRTEQRDSAMYRCASSLFWGASGEQYFGPGTRLTVT.

The rearrangement links TRBV28 to TRBJ1-5; 8 bases map to TRBD1. Germline-derived CDR1 and CDR2 are MDHEN and SYDVKM. The CDR3 totals 18 residues. The ends lost 2 bases at V and 3 bases at J; junction bases unmatched: 12. CDR3 nucleotide sequence: TGTGCCAGCAGTTTAATCGCAGGACAGGGACCCTACAATCAGCCCCAGCATTTT. Its protein product is CASSLIAGQGPYNQPQHF.

This chain links TRBV9 with TRBJ2-2; the D is unclear. V was shortened by 6 bases and J by 1 base, with 10 bases between the two germline ends. The CDR3 sequence is 14 residues long. In germline, CDR1 is SGDLS, CDR2 YYNGEE. As DNA, the CDR3 is TGTGCCAGCACCCGGGCCAGGAACACCGGGGAGCTGTTTTTT. It specifies CASTRARNTGELFF.

The J gene is TRBJ2-7, the V gene TRBV5-4, with 7 bases identical to TRBD1. The trim removed 4 bases at V and 0 bases at J, leaving 4 bases unmatched. This CDR3 has 14 amino acids. Germline-derived CDR1 and CDR2 are SGHNT and YYREEE (reference sequence). The CDR3 reads CASSKTGSSYEQYF. The CDR3 coding sequence is TGTGCCAGCAGCAAGACAGGGAGCTCCTACGAGCAGTACTTC.